This T cell receptor beta chain was sequenced during a study of shared clonotypes between healthy human individuals. Produced via immunoSEQ multiplex PCR; TCRdb's table is partial and in-frame only. This table holds hundreds of thousands of clones, about 95% found once. Naive-designated CD8 cells lacked CD45RO, were positively enriched for CCR7, and omitted terminally differentiated effector memory CD45RA+ cells. Trimming stripped 8 bases from V and 6 bases from J, with 19 bases between. The CDR3 is 15 residues long. Germline CDR1 and CDR2: MDHEN and SYDVKM. The sequenced sample consisted of naive CD8+ T cells sorted from blood. The chain joins TRBV28 to TRBJ2-2; D may match TRBD1 or TRBD2 (5 bases each). The sequence derives from a woman under 40 in good health. The CDR3 region is CASHTGDPKPGELFF. In DNA, the CDR3 is TGTGCCAGCCACACCGGGGACCCCAAGCCCGGGGAGCTGTTTTTT.